One and the same sample provided the 13 T cell receptor beta chains below, sequenced in a study of T cell repertoires in cytomegalovirus infection. MiXCR, run by TCRdb on the reads, gives a single entry per CDR3 protein. The table records 450,000 to 550,000 distinct CDR3 sequences, more than 15% of them present only once. Sequencing was performed on CD8+ T cells from PBMCs. These receptors all come from a human donor in good health (CMV status not recorded). Some clones in this sample may be carry-over from other donors' samples.

This clonotype has a single count. The CDR3 region has the DNA TGCAGTGCTAGAGATCTTGAGTCTCTGAACACTGAAGCTTTCTTT. It encodes CSARDLESLNTEAFF. The chain combines TRBV20-1 with TRBJ1-1; D is undetermined. The CDR3 has 15 amino acids. From germline, CDR1 is DFQATT and CDR2 SNEGSKA (reference sequence). The ends were cut back, 0 bases at V and 0 bases at J, with 11 bases in the middle.

The chain employs TRBV20-1 and TRBJ2-7, with D possibly being TRBD2 (6 bases). CDR1 is DFQATT and CDR2 is SNEGSKA in the germline V gene (reference sequence). V shed 5 bases and J shed 2 bases, with 28 bases lying between them. This CDR3 comprises 18 residues. The CDR3 DNA is TGCAGTGCTCGCCTCGACGGCGGCAGCGCCCGGAGGGCCTACGAGCAGTACTTC. This sequence encodes CSARLDGGSARRAYEQYF.

The chain couples TRBV5-1 to TRBJ1-1; D is possibly TRBD1 (5 bases). The CDR3 is made up of 16 amino acids. The ends were cut back, 4 bases at V and 5 bases at J, with 21 bases in the middle. Germline CDR1 and CDR2: SGHRS and YFSETQ. CDR3: CASSPREGRGRTEAFF. DNA for the CDR3: TGCGCCAGCAGCCCCAGGGAGGGGAGAGGTCGTACTGAAGCTTTCTTT.

This clonotype occurred many times. The chain joins TRBV10-3 to TRBJ2-1, with D possibly TRBD2 on 6 matching bases. This CDR3 has 15 amino acids. With 0 bases removed from V and 6 bases from J, the gap between germline ends came to 12 bases. The germline CDR1 and CDR2 sequences are ENHRY and SYGVKD. Here the CDR3 reads CAISESVGRTNEQFF. The CDR3 DNA reads TGTGCCATCAGTGAGTCGGTCGGGAGAACCAATGAGCAGTTCTTC.

The V gene is TRBV2, the J gene TRBJ1-1, with TRBD1 matching over 7 bases. The V and J ends lost 8 bases and 0 bases, in that order; junction bases with no gene match: 6. Germline-derived CDR1 and CDR2 are SNHLY and FYNNEI. The CDR3 has 14 residues. The CDR3 nucleotides read TGTGCCAGCCAGGGACAGCCGATGAACACTGAAGCTTTCTTT. As protein: CASQGQPMNTEAFF.

This clonotype came up many times. The chain couples TRBV10-3 to TRBJ1-6, with 8 bases aligning to TRBD1. V trimming: 10 bases; J trimming: 6 bases; junction bases outside the gene matches: 8. Germline CDR1 ENHRY, CDR2 SYGVKD. The CDR3 runs 14 residues. CDR3 DNA sequence: TGTGCCACCCATCCAGGGGGCGTTAATTCACCCCTCCACTTT. It is translated as CATHPGGVNSPLHF.

The chain employs TRBV5-1 and TRBJ2-3; D is ambiguous. Germline V lookup: CDR1 SGHRS, CDR2 YFSETQ. CDR3 size: 15 residues. V lost 0 bases, J lost 2 bases, and 10 bases lay in between. The CDR3 DNA is TGCGCCAGCAGCTTGGAGTATCACTACACAGATACGCAGTATTTT. It is translated as CASSLEYHYTDTQYF.

This clonotype was observed many times. The rearrangement uses TRBV10-3 and TRBJ2-3; a weak D match, TRBD2 (5 bases). Trimming cost V 1 base and J 3 bases, with 11 bases left between them. This CDR3 has 15 amino acids. The germline gives CDR1 ENHRY, CDR2 SYGVKD. As DNA, the CDR3 is TGTGCCATCAGTGAGTGGTCAGGAGGAACAGATACGCAGTATTTT. This translates into CAISEWSGGTDTQYF.

A few counts support this clonotype. This chain links TRBV4-2 with TRBJ1-6, with D unresolved. This CDR3 has 16 residues. Germline V lookup: CDR1 LGHNA, CDR2 YNFKEQ. V shed 0 bases and J shed 2 bases, with 8 bases lying between them. The chain's CDR3 is CASSQEGGPYNSPLHF. The CDR3 DNA reads as TGTGCCAGCAGCCAAGAGGGCGGACCCTATAATTCACCCCTCCACTTT.

This chain connects TRBV28 to TRBJ2-1; D unclear. Between the trimmed V and J ends, which lost 3 bases and 6 bases, there was a span of 6 bases. The germline V gene has CDR1 MDHEN and CDR2 SYDVKM. The CDR3 is made up of 12 amino acids. The CDR3 coding sequence is TGTGCCAGCAGTTTCGCCTTCAATGAGCAGTTCTTC. Its protein is CASSFAFNEQFF.

This clonotype has at least ten counts. The chain uses TRBV7-9 and TRBJ2-7; 7 bases align to TRBD1. Germline-derived CDR1 and CDR2 are SEHNR and FQNEAQ (reference sequence). J gave up 1 base and V 5 bases, and 2 bases lay outside the gene matches. CDR3 length equals 13 residues. The DNA of the CDR3 is TGTGCCAGCAGCCCGACAGGGTCCTACGAGCAGTACTTC. It translates to CASSPTGSYEQYF.

This clonotype has ten or more counts. CDR3 DNA sequence: TGTGCCAGCAGTCCCTTGTCGACTAGTAGAAATGAGCAGTTCTTC. Translated, it gives CASSPLSTSRNEQFF. The V and J genes are TRBV6-2 or TRBV6-3 and TRBJ2-1; D is possibly TRBD2 (6 bases). Germline loops: CDR1 MNHEY, CDR2 SVGEGT. The CDR3 covers 15 residues. The germline V and J ends were trimmed by 5 bases and 7 bases, with 18 bases remaining between them.

The sample holds many counts of this clonotype. The chain has TRBV5-4 and TRBJ2-1, with a weak D call TRBD2 (6 bases). Between the trimmed V and J ends, which lost 1 base and 4 bases, there was a span of 18 bases. Germline-derived CDR1 and CDR2 are SGHNT and YYREEE (reference sequence). The CDR3 sequence is 17 residues long. DNA of the CDR3: TGTGCCAGCAGCTTGTGGGTCGGCGGGGACCTGTACAATGAGCAGTTCTTC. Encoded protein: CASSLWVGGDLYNEQFF.